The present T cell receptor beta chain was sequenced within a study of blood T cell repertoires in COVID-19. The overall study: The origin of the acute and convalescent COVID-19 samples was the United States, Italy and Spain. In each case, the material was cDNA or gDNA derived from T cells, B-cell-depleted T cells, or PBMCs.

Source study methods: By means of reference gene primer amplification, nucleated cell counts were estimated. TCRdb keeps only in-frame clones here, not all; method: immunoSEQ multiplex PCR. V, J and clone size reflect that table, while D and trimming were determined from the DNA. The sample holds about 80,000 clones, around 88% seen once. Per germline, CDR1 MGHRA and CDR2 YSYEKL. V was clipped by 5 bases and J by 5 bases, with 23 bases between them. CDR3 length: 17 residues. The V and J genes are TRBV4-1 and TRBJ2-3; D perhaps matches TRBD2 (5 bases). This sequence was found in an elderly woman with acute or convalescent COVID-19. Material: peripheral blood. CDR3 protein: CASSDLRISRVGDTQYF. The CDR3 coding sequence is TGCGCCAGCAGCGACCTAAGGATATCGAGGGTTGGAGATACGCAGTATTTT.